This record looks at one T cell receptor (beta chain) sequence and its context. The sample holds a few counts of this clone. Its specific antigen is unknown. The record has no base qualities; no much larger clone is one base away. The data were taken from a study of cytomegalovirus exposure and HLA in healthy donors (TCRdb year 2017). With regard to the full study: The 650 to 750 repertoires of the first cohort and the 95 to 150 validation repertoires were produced on the same platform, according to a later analysis. The aim of the study was to test whether cataloging public T cell receptors could identify signatures of past pathogen exposure. In addition to the first cohort of roughly 670 subjects, a separate validation cohort of approximately 120 different subjects was used. To predict cytomegalovirus infection status, the study brought together high-throughput TCR immunosequencing, statistical association of individual TCRs with disease status, and machine learning. General study outcomes and caveats: A later analysis had no HLA typing for the validation cohort, so co-occurrence there was scored across all 130 or so repertoires. Cytomegalovirus status was reported to be diagnosed by the classifier with high specificity and sensitivity in both the original and validation cohorts. While some public TCRs were present in many individuals, most TCR sequences turned up only very rarely across donors. A total of about 180 TCR beta chains were listed by the study as associated with cytomegalovirus. A few of the identified cytomegalovirus-associated TCR beta chains were confirmed in vitro to be specific for cytomegalovirus antigens. The authors suggested that the approach could potentially be extended to other disease states and immunological phenotypes. Subsequent analysis determined that TCRs grouped into clusters in the first cohort also showed a tendency toward co-occurrence across the 120 or so validation repertoires, and approximately 93% of cluster scores exceeded 0.

The CDR3 contains 11 residues, cysteine and phenylalanine counted. Solely the CDR3 DNA is kept, with 33 bases framed from the first base. At the junction V is shortened by 3 bases and J by 7 bases, with 10 bases in between. CDR1 and CDR2, per the germline V gene (reference sequence), are DFQATT and SNEGSKA. Libraries were prepared through the immunoSEQ multiplex PCR assay. As for the original processing: A statistical classification framework was developed to diagnose cytomegalovirus status using the catalog of TCR beta chain sequences. The immuneACCESS repertoire file appears here via TCRdb, limited to in-frame rearrangements. These files lack a portion of the clones; in checked studies, under half of the deficit traces to unresolved V genes, and the cause of the others is not known. V and J calls and clone size are those listed in that table; D and trimming were worked out from the DNA. The table for this sample lists over 130,000 clones; around 87% of them were counted only once. Clones ranked in the top ten supply under 9% of the sample.

The donors were included in the validation cohort of 90 to 150 subjects, a group kept apart from the approximately 700-subject first cohort. The sequencing input was PBMCs. This receptor chain uses TRBV20-1 and TRBJ2-7, with the D gene not confidently named. The sequence was collected from a man between 18 and 35 years old in good health and CMV-seropositive. CDR3 reads: CSASGRLEQYF. The DNA sequence follows: TGCAGTGCTAGTGGGCGTTTGGAGCAGTACTTC.